Listed below are T cell receptor beta chains from one sample, sequenced in a study of blood T cell repertoires in COVID-19. Clones were read by immunoSEQ multiplex PCR, and TCRdb kept only the in-frame ones, dropping some. The data hold approximately 470,000 clones, with roughly 87% observed a single time. The specimen sequenced was PBMCs or T cells enriched from blood (not recorded which). Receptors were obtained from a woman aged 18-35 years who had recovered from COVID-19. CDR3s include the opening cysteine and the closing phenylalanine or tryptophan. The D gene is left open where the match is weak. Rows may omit the clone size; those that give it use once, few, many or a size class.

clone size,V gene,D gene,J gene,CDR3 DNA,CDR3 protein
.,TRBV7-6,.,TRBJ2-5,TGTGCCAGCAGCTTAGCTGGGGGGGGGCCCCCCTTAGAGACCCAGTACTTC,CASSLAGGGPPLETQYF
.,TRBV5-4,.,TRBJ2-2,TGTGCCAGCAGCTTGGAGGTAGCGGCGAACACCGGGGAGCTGTTTTTT,CASSLEVAANTGELFF
.,TRBV5-6,.,TRBJ1-2,TGTGCCAGCAGCTTGGATCCAGGGCGCTATGGCTACACCTTC,CASSLDPGRYGYTF
.,TRBV6-5,.,TRBJ2-5,TGTGCCGTACTGGAGGCAACTCAAGAGACCCAGTACTTC,CAVLEATQETQYF
few,TRBV30,.,TRBJ1-4,TGTGCCTGGATGCAGGGGATTAATGAAAAACTGTTTTTT,CAWMQGINEKLFF
.,TRBV16,TRBD2,TRBJ2-3,TGTGCCAGCAGCCAATCGAGAGCGGGGGGCCAGTCGGATACGCAGTATTTT,CASSQSRAGGQSDTQYF
.,TRBV5-4,TRBD1,TRBJ2-7,TGTGCCAGCAGCCCAACAGGCGGACAGGGTGGGTACGAGCAGTACTTC,CASSPTGGQGGYEQYF
.,TRBV6-5,.,TRBJ2-2,TGTGCCAGCAGACGTAGAGGGCGGGACACCGGGGAGCTGTTTTTT,CASRRRGRDTGELFF
.,TRBV5-1,TRBD1,TRBJ1-1,TGCGCCAGCAGCCCTACAGGGGACACTGAAGCTTTCTTT,CASSPTGDTEAFF
few,TRBV9,.,TRBJ1-1,TGTGCCAGCAGCCCCCTCGGGGGAGACACTGAAGCTTTCTTT,CASSPLGGDTEAFF
.,TRBV2,.,TRBJ2-3,TGTGCCAGCAGTGAATTGGGTCAGGGAGATACGCAGTATTTT,CASSELGQGDTQYF
.,TRBV5-1,.,TRBJ1-2,TGCGCCAGCAGCTGGGGAGTAAATTCTGTTGGCTACACCTTC,CASSWGVNSVGYTF
.,TRBV24-1,TRBD1,TRBJ2-1,TGTGCCACCAGTACGCTACGGGGACAGTTCGGCAATGAGCAGTTCTTC,CATSTLRGQFGNEQFF
.,TRBV9,.,TRBJ2-2,TGTGCCAGCAGCGCCCTACTAGGCACCGGGGAGCTGTTTTTT,CASSALLGTGELFF
.,TRBV3-1/TRBV3-2,.,TRBJ1-1,TGTGCCAGCAGCCAAGAAGCTCATACGAACACTGAAGCTTTCTTT,CASSQEAHTNTEAFF
.,TRBV3-1/TRBV3-2,.,TRBJ1-1,TGTGCCAGCAGCCAAGATCTGACAGAAAAAGCTTTCTTT,CASSQDLTEKAFF
.,TRBV12-3/TRBV12-4,TRBD2,TRBJ2-3,TGTGCCAGCAGTTATAGCGGGACCACGCAGTATTTT,CASSYSGTTQYF
.,TRBV19,TRBD1,TRBJ1-1,TGTGCCAGTAGTCACGGGACAGCGAACACTGAAGCTTTCTTT,CASSHGTANTEAFF
.,TRBV3-1/TRBV3-2,TRBD1,TRBJ1-6,TGTGCCAGCAGTCAAGGAGGGACAGGTGGTTCACCCCTCCACTTT,CASSQGGTGGSPLHF
.,TRBV20-1,.,TRBJ1-2,TGCAGTGCCGGGGGGGGTTATGGCTACACCTTC,CSAGGGYGYTF
once,TRBV29-1,.,TRBJ2-7,TGCAGCGTTGAAAATCGGAGGGGGCGAGGGGAGCAGTACTTC,CSVENRRGRGEQYF
.,TRBV5-4,.,TRBJ1-2,TGTGCCAGCAGCCCCTCCGCAGATAACTATGGCTACACCTTC,CASSPSADNYGYTF
.,TRBV6-6,.,TRBJ2-7,TGTGCCAGCAGTTACAGCGACACTAGACAGTACTTC,CASSYSDTRQYF
.,TRBV6-5,TRBD1,TRBJ2-7,TGTGCCAGCAGTTACTCCCGGGACAGGGACTCCTACGAGCAGTACTTC,CASSYSRDRDSYEQYF
.,TRBV4-1,.,TRBJ1-5,TGCGCCAGCAGCCAAGATCAAAGAGAACAGCCCCAGCATTTT,CASSQDQREQPQHF
.,TRBV20-1,.,TRBJ2-7,TGCAGTGCGATACTTTGGCAGGGGACGTACTTC,CSAILWQGTYF
.,TRBV30,.,TRBJ1-2,TGTGCCTGGAGTTATTCGGGAGGCGGGGATGGCTACACCTTC,CAWSYSGGGDGYTF
.,TRBV28,TRBD1,TRBJ2-5,TGTGCCAGCAGTTTACGGACAGGGTCCGGTGGAGACAACTTC,CASSLRTGSGGDNF
.,TRBV3-1/TRBV3-2,TRBD1,TRBJ1-3,TGTGCCAGCAGCCCACACAGGGGGGGATCTGGAAACACCATATATTTT,CASSPHRGGSGNTIYF
.,TRBV6-5,TRBD1,TRBJ1-4,TGTGCCAGCAGCGGCCTGCAGGGGGCAAGGGAAAAACTGTTTTTT,CASSGLQGAREKLFF
.,TRBV6-5,TRBD1,TRBJ1-2,TGTGCCAGCAGCCCGGACAGGAGTCCCTATGGCTACACCTTC,CASSPDRSPYGYTF
.,TRBV19,.,TRBJ1-2,TGTGCCAGTAGTTCCGGACCTATCATAGCGGTTGGCTACACCTTC,CASSSGPIIAVGYTF
.,TRBV2,.,TRBJ2-4,TGTGCCAGCACTATAACAGGCATTCAGTACTTC,CASTITGIQYF
.,TRBV7-3,TRBD2,TRBJ2-1,TGTGCCAGCAGCCCCGGGTACCGCGGGGGTTCCTACAATGAGCAGTTCTTC,CASSPGYRGGSYNEQFF
.,TRBV3-1/TRBV3-2,TRBD2,TRBJ2-3,TGTGCCAGCAGCCCCAGCGGGGGGCCCCCGTATTTT,CASSPSGGPPYF
.,TRBV29-1,TRBD1,TRBJ1-4,TGCAGCGTCCAACAGGGGGCCGATGAAAAACTGTTTTTT,CSVQQGADEKLFF
.,TRBV4-1,TRBD1,TRBJ1-3,TGCGCCAGCAGCCAAGGACAGGGCCCGGGAAACACCATATATTTT,CASSQGQGPGNTIYF
.,TRBV6-6,TRBD1,TRBJ1-5,TGTGCCAGCAGCCCGGACAGGACCGATCAGCCCCAGCATTTT,CASSPDRTDQPQHF
.,TRBV30,TRBD1,TRBJ1-1,TGTGCCTGGCAAGGGTTCGTTGGCAGGGGGCGGGCTGAAGCTTTCTTT,CAWQGFVGRGRAEAFF
once,TRBV19,.,TRBJ2-7,TGTGCCAGTAGTTTAGTCAACGAGGGCTCCTACGAGCAGTACTTC,CASSLVNEGSYEQYF